This T cell receptor beta chain was profiled in a study of blood T cell repertoires in COVID-19. Study summary: Specimens from acute and convalescent COVID-19 originated in the United States, Italy and Spain. Sources were T cells, B-cell-depleted T cells, or PBMCs; the material itself was cDNA or gDNA.

V dropped 6 bases and J dropped 1 base, with 12 bases sitting between them. CDR1 and CDR2 from the germline V gene are SNHLY and FYNNEI. The CDR3 covers 14 residues. Cohort 3 donors were reported recovered after two negative PCRs, clearance, or symptom resolution. Sequenced by immunoSEQ multiplex PCR; TCRdb stores in-frame clones only, minus some. The table records roughly 500,000 clones, roughly 90% of them present only once. This clonotype originated in a woman aged 40 to 49 who had recovered from COVID-19. The chain employs TRBV2 and TRBJ1-1; TRBD1 is a possible D gene (5 bases). What was sequenced was PBMCs or T cells enriched from blood (not recorded which). CDR3 protein: CASRIDSQNTEAFF. The CDR3 DNA reads as TGTGCCAGCAGAATAGACAGCCAGAACACTGAAGCTTTCTTT.